Detailed here is one TCR beta chain. As yet, its antigen is unknown. The data belong to a study of T cell responses to AZD1222 COVID-19 vaccine. Study in general: The study pooled second doses at about 4 or about 12 weeks. The study, taken as a whole, reports: No repertoire was sampled before or during the peak T cell response, only after it. Nearly half of spike-specific TCRs reportedly target unmutated variant regions. Donor demographics were predominantly white British with a female majority; clonal diversity may be underestimated.

The assay was immunoSEQ multiplex PCR, and TCRdb's table has in-frame clones only and misses some. The data hold 90,000 to 110,000 clones, with more than 70% observed a single time. V was clipped by 1 base and J by 2 bases; unmatched bases: 4. The V gene's germline CDR1 is SNHLY and CDR2 FYNNEI. This CDR3 region has 15 residues. The material was peripheral blood, obtained on day 0 of AZD1222 vaccination. This TCR was sampled from an adult in good health. The chain employs TRBV2 and TRBJ2-5; TRBD2 aligns across 7 bases. CDR3 region: CASSEEGRAQETQYF. Written as DNA, the CDR3 is TGTGCCAGCAGTGAAGAAGGGAGGGCGCAAGAGACCCAGTACTTC.